Listed below are T cell receptor beta chains from one sample, sequenced in a study of cytomegalovirus exposure and HLA in healthy donors. Using immunoSEQ multiplex PCR, the repertoire was profiled, and TCRdb retains in-frame clones only, with some absent. The sample lists 76,000 or so clones; around 94% were seen once. The sequenced material came from PBMCs. The source is a woman younger than 30 in good health and CMV-seropositive. Each CDR3 is given with its conserved first and last residue. Each record gives: clone size, J gene, D gene, CDR3 length, V gene, CDR3 DNA, CDR3 protein. D genes are given only for firm matches. Size is stated for part of the rows, as once, few or many counts, or as a class when the clone is expanded.

- TRBJ2-3 TRBD1 16 TRBV18 TGTGCCAGCTCACCACGGACAGGGGGAGGCACAGATACGCAGTATTTT CASSPRTGGGTDTQYF
once TRBJ2-3 - 12 TRBV6-6 TGTGCCAGCAGCTCGCCCACTGATACGCAGTATTTT CASSSPTDTQYF
few TRBJ1-1 - 13 TRBV7-3 TGTGCCAGCAGCTTAAGAAGGGGCACTGAAGCTTTCTTT CASSLRRGTEAFF
- TRBJ2-7 TRBD2 17 TRBV27 TGTGCCAGCAGTCATTGGGCTAGCGGATGGAGCTCCTACGAGCAGTACTTC CASSHWASGWSSYEQYF
- TRBJ2-2 - 16 TRBV29-1 TGCAGCGCTGGGGGTGATGGGGGAGGTAGCACCGGGGAGCTGTTTTTT CSAGGDGGGSTGELFF
- TRBJ2-1 TRBD2 16 TRBV5-1 TGCGCCAGCAGCTTGACTAGCGAATACACATACAATGAGCAGTTCTTC CASSLTSEYTYNEQFF
- TRBJ2-1 TRBD2 16 TRBV5-4 TGTGCCAGCAGCTTGCGGGCGGGAGTTCACAACAATGAGCAGTTCTTC CASSLRAGVHNNEQFF
- TRBJ1-5 TRBD1 15 TRBV7-9 TGTGCCAGCAGCTTGTTTCCGGGACAGAATCAGCCCCAGCATTTT CASSLFPGQNQPQHF
- TRBJ2-3 TRBD2 16 TRBV5-4 TGTGCCAGCAGCTTGGCCCAGCGGGGGAGCACAGATACGCAGTATTTT CASSLAQRGSTDTQYF
- TRBJ1-3 - 13 TRBV11-3 TGTGCCAGCAGCTTGGCTTTACGAAACACCATATATTTT CASSLALRNTIYF
- TRBJ2-7 TRBD1 15 TRBV28 TGTGCCAGCAGTTCCCCGCGGACAGGGCCCCACGAGCAGTACTTC CASSSPRTGPHEQYF
- TRBJ1-5 - 14 TRBV7-2 TGTGCCAGCAGCCCCAACGCGGGTTTTGAGCCCCAGCATTTT CASSPNAGFEPQHF
- TRBJ2-1 - 15 TRBV5-1 TGCGCCAGCGGAGGACAGCAGAACTCCTACAATGAGCAGTTCTTC CASGGQQNSYNEQFF
- TRBJ1-3 - 16 TRBV5-1 TGCGCCAGCAGCTTGGCCGGGGATCTCTCTGGAAACACCATATATTTT CASSLAGDLSGNTIYF
- TRBJ1-2 - 15 TRBV6-5 TGTGCCAGCAGACGAGACCTAGGCGCCGTCTATGGCTACACCTTC CASRRDLGAVYGYTF
- TRBJ2-6 - 15 TRBV19 TGTGCCAGTAGTATAGGTCTACCTGGGGCCAACGTCCTGACTTTC CASSIGLPGANVLTF
- TRBJ2-5 - 13 TRBV27 TGTGCCAGCAGTTTGGGGGCCCAGGAGACCCAGTACTTC CASSLGAQETQYF
- TRBJ2-1 TRBD2 16 TRBV15 TGTGCCACCAGCAGAGGGGGCGGGAGCAGCCGGGATGAGCAGTTCTTC CATSRGGGSSRDEQFF
- TRBJ2-5 - 15 TRBV6-5 TGTGCCAGCAGTTACTCGCAATTCAGGGGAGAGACCCAGTACTTC CASSYSQFRGETQYF
- TRBJ2-1 - 17 TRBV6-4 TGTGCCAGCAGTGACTCGAACCAGAGTGGGGCCAACAATGAGCAGTTCTTC CASSDSNQSGANNEQFF
- TRBJ2-1 TRBD2 16 TRBV9 TGTGCCAGCAGCGCGCCTGGACTAGCGGCTTACAATGAGCAGTTCTTC CASSAPGLAAYNEQFF
once TRBJ2-4 - 14 TRBV27 TGTGCCAGCAGGGACAGGGAGGGCAAAAACATTCAGTACTTC CASRDREGKNIQYF
few TRBJ2-7 - 15 TRBV6-5 TGTGCCAGCAGACTGAATAATAGGGGGTACTACGAGCAGTACTTC CASRLNNRGYYEQYF
few TRBJ2-5 - 13 TRBV19 TGTGCCAGTAGTATTGGGCCCAGGGAGACCCAGTACTTC CASSIGPRETQYF
- TRBJ2-5 TRBD1 20 TRBV28 TGTGCCAGCAGTTTTTTCGCGAAACCGAGACAGGGGATAAGCCAAGAGACCCAGTACTTC CASSFFAKPRQGISQETQYF
- TRBJ1-5 - 14 TRBV4-3 TGCGCCAGCAGCCAAGATACAGGGTATCAGCCCCAGCATTTT CASSQDTGYQPQHF
- TRBJ2-4 - 17 TRBV25-1 TGTGCCAGCACTTTTGGTGGAAGCGGGCCGGTCAAAAACATTCAGTACTTC CASTFGGSGPVKNIQYF
- TRBJ1-1 TRBD1 16 TRBV28 TGTGCCAGCAGTTTAGTCGGGACAGGGGATATAACTGAAGCTTTCTTT CASSLVGTGDITEAFF
- TRBJ2-7 - 17 TRBV7-9 TGTGCCAGCAGCGGAACGGGACTTCCCGGCAGATCCTACGAGCAGTACTTC CASSGTGLPGRSYEQYF
- TRBJ1-5 - 14 TRBV30 TGTGCCTGGAGTCCAGAAGATAGCAATCAGCCCCAGCATTTT CAWSPEDSNQPQHF
- TRBJ1-5 TRBD1 19 TRBV5-1 TGCGCCAGCAGCTTGGCCCAGGGGGACAGGGGTCCGAGCAATCAGCCCCAGCATTTT CASSLAQGDRGPSNQPQHF